This TCR beta chain was sequenced during a study of T cells after yellow fever vaccination. Background on the study: With SMART-Seq v4 Ultra Low Input, the fractions containing low cell numbers were prepared.

TCR cDNA was made by 5'RACE template switching, adding a universal primer site and UMIs. TCRdb reanalysed the 5' RACE reads using MiXCR and keeps one entry per CDR3 protein. The sample records roughly 350,000 distinct CDR3 sequences, roughly 4.3% being singletons. CDR3 length: 15 amino acids. With 4 bases clipped from V and 3 bases from J, the junction kept 9 bases outside the gene matches. Germline values: CDR1 GTSNPN, CDR2 SVGIG (reference sequence). The sequence derives from a man younger than 30 who received the YFV17D yellow fever vaccine. Sequencing was performed on PBMCs, taken 5 days after the yellow fever booster vaccination. The chain carries TRBV30 and TRBJ2-7; the match to TRBD1 covers 10 bases. The chain's CDR3 is CAWTKGQGRFYEQYF. CDR3 coding DNA: TGTGCCTGGACTAAGGGACAGGGGAGGTTCTACGAGCAGTACTTC.